Presented here are 3 T cell receptor beta chains from one specimen sequenced in a study of blood T cell repertoires in COVID-19. Method: immunoSEQ multiplex PCR; TCRdb's copy keeps in-frame clones and lacks some. The repertoire holds more than 65,000 clones, with over 65% as singletons. Material: peripheral blood. Source of these receptors: a human donor in a cohort sampled during active COVID-19.

V and J are TRBV29-1 and TRBJ2-5, with TRBD2 identical over 12 bases. CDR1 SQVTM and CDR2 ANQGSEA come from the germline V gene. After removal of 6 bases from V and 5 bases from J, the junction contained 10 bases not matched to a gene. This CDR3 has 15 residues. The CDR3 DNA follows: TGCAGCGTGAAGACTAGCGGGAGTTCTTGGGAGACCCAGTACTTC. It yields the protein CSVKTSGSSWETQYF.

V and J are TRBV5-5 and TRBJ2-7, with TRBD1 matching 8 bases. Germline V gene data show CDR1 as SGHKS and CDR2 as YYEKEE (reference sequence). The V gene end was trimmed by 3 bases and the J gene end by 6 bases; junction bases not matched to a gene: 8. CDR3 size: 14 residues. In DNA form, the CDR3 reads TGTGCCAGCAGCTACGGACAGGGAAAGGGCGAGCAGTACTTC. Translated, it gives CASSYGQGKGEQYF. The entire variable domain, with the rest obtained from reference TRBV5-5 and TRBJ2-7, is as follows: DAGVTQSPTHLIKTRGQQVTLRCSPISGHKSVSWYQQVLGQGPQFIFQYYEKEERGRGNFPDRFSARQFPNYSSELNVNALLLGDSALYLCASSYGQGKGEQYFGPGTRLTVT.

The chain has TRBV6-1 and TRBJ1-5; possible D gene TRBD1, 5 bases. Deletions cut 1 base from V and 7 bases from J, with 11 bases between. The CDR3 is made up of 14 amino acids. In germline, CDR1 is MNHNS, CDR2 SASEGT. The CDR3 sequence: CASSEGGAWQPQHF. The CDR3 DNA reads as TGTGCCAGCAGTGAAGGTGGGGCTTGGCAGCCCCAGCATTTT.